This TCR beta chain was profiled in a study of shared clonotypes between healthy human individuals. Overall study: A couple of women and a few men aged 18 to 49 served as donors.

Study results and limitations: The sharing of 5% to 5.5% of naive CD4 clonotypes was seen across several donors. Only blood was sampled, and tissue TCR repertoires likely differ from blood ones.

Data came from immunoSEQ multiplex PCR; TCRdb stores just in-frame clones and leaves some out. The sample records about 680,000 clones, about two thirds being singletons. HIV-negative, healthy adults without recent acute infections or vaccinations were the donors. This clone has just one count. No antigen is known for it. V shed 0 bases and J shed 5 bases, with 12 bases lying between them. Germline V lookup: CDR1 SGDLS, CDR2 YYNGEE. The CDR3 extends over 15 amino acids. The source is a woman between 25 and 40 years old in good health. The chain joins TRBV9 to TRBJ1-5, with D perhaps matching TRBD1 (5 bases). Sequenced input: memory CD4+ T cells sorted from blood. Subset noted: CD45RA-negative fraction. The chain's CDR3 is CASSVGPVGDQPQHF. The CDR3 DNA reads TGTGCCAGCAGCGTAGGGCCCGTGGGGGATCAGCCCCAGCATTTT.